Listed below are T cell receptor beta chains from one sample, sequenced in a study of cytomegalovirus exposure and HLA in healthy donors. The protocol was immunoSEQ multiplex PCR, while the TCRdb copy is restricted to in-frame clones and leaves out a portion. The sample lists around 100,000 clones, 65% to 80% occurring once. The sequenced sample consisted of PBMCs. These receptors were collected from a woman in her 40s in good health and CMV-seronegative. The CDR3 runs from the conserved cysteine through the conserved F or W. A D gene is named only where the DNA matches it firmly. Size tells how often a clone was seen (once, few, many) or the class of an expanded clone, and some rows leave it out.

>TRBJ2-3|TRBV11-2|.|.
CASSLGTRGVTDTQYF
TGTGCCAGCAGCTTGGGGACCAGGGGGGTCACAGATACGCAGTATTTT
>TRBJ2-1|TRBV30|.|TRBD1
CAWSAPGGARYNEQFF
TGTGCCTGGAGTGCTCCAGGGGGCGCCCGGTACAATGAGCAGTTCTTC
>TRBJ2-1|TRBV7-9|.|.
CASSRTDEQFF
TGTGCCAGCAGCCGTACAGATGAGCAGTTCTTC
>TRBJ1-2|TRBV6-5|.|TRBD1
CASRTGGYDYGYTF
TGTGCCAGCAGGACAGGGGGCTACGACTATGGCTACACCTTC
>TRBJ2-1|TRBV5-4|.|.
CASSLGRHGDNEQFF
TGTGCCAGCAGCTTGGGTCGCCACGGGGACAATGAGCAGTTCTTC
>TRBJ1-5|TRBV15|.|.
CATSREGRGGNQPQHF
TGTGCCACCAGCAGAGAGGGCAGGGGTGGCAATCAGCCCCAGCATTTT
>TRBJ2-1|TRBV4-2|.|TRBD2
CASSQILGLEGRNEQFF
TGTGCCAGCAGCCAGATCCTGGGACTAGAGGGGAGGAATGAGCAGTTCTTC
>TRBJ1-2|TRBV6-5|.|TRBD1
CASSHQGGSNYGYTF
TGTGCCAGCAGTCATCAGGGGGGTTCCAACTATGGCTACACCTTC
>TRBJ2-7|TRBV7-7|.|TRBD2
CASSFSSGGGYEQYF
TGTGCCAGCAGCTTCTCTAGCGGGGGGGGCTACGAGCAGTACTTC
>TRBJ2-7|TRBV7-8|.|TRBD1
CASSLETGVGYEQYF
TGTGCCAGCAGCTTAGAGACAGGGGTAGGGTACGAGCAGTACTTC
>TRBJ2-5|TRBV27|.|.
CASSASIGGPEYF
TGTGCCAGTAGTGCCTCTATCGGGGGGCCAGAGTACTTC
>TRBJ1-5|TRBV27|.|.
CASSFDGGWLPQHF
TGTGCCAGCAGTTTCGACGGCGGTTGGCTGCCCCAGCATTTT
>TRBJ2-7|TRBV6-1|few|TRBD1
CASTGMDREDEQYF
TGTGCCAGCACTGGGATGGACAGGGAAGACGAGCAGTACTTC
>TRBJ2-3|TRBV10-3|.|.
CAITAGQGTDTQYF
TGTGCCATCACGGCGGGGCAGGGCACAGATACGCAGTATTTT
>TRBJ1-5|TRBV6-1|.|.
CASSFGGEGQPQHF
TGTGCCAGCAGCTTCGGGGGGGAAGGTCAGCCCCAGCATTTT
>TRBJ2-1|TRBV7-7|.|.
CASSPDSLTYNEQFF
TGTGCCAGCAGCCCCGACAGTCTTACTTACAATGAGCAGTTCTTC
>TRBJ1-1|TRBV28|.|TRBD1
CASSPRNPGQHEAFF
TGTGCCAGCAGTCCTAGAAATCCGGGACAGCATGAAGCTTTCTTT
>TRBJ2-7|TRBV28|few|.
CASGWRRSYEQYF
TGTGCCAGCGGTTGGAGACGGTCCTACGAGCAGTACTTC
>TRBJ1-1|TRBV6-1|.|TRBD1
CASRYRGLNTEAFF
TGTGCCAGCAGATACAGGGGGCTGAACACTGAAGCTTTCTTT
>TRBJ2-7|TRBV11-3|once|TRBD2
CASSLRGEGEQYF
TGTGCCAGCAGCTTGCGAGGGGAGGGCGAGCAGTACTTC
>TRBJ1-3|TRBV18|.|.
CASSPPLEAHTIYF
TGTGCCAGCTCACCACCGCTGGAGGCGCACACCATATATTTT
>TRBJ2-1|TRBV6-4|.|TRBD2
CASSGTSGAYDEQFF
TGTGCCAGCAGTGGGACTAGCGGGGCCTACGATGAGCAGTTCTTC
>TRBJ1-1|TRBV7-8|.|TRBD1
CASSLLPGQRNTEAFF
TGTGCCAGCAGCTTACTCCCGGGACAGCGGAACACTGAAGCTTTCTTT
>TRBJ1-5|TRBV6-6|few|.
CASSYAGGNQPQHF
TGTGCCAGCAGTTACGCAGGGGGCAATCAGCCCCAGCATTTT
>TRBJ1-2|TRBV7-2|.|TRBD1
CASSLDETGYGGYTF
TGTGCCAGCAGCTTAGACGAGACAGGGTACGGAGGCTACACCTTC
>TRBJ2-6|TRBV5-1|.|.
CASSLGGRGANVLTF
TGCGCCAGCAGCTTGGGGGGGAGGGGGGCCAACGTCCTGACTTTC
>TRBJ1-5|TRBV11-2|few|TRBD1
CASSLGTGYSNQPQHF
TGTGCCAGCAGCTTAGGGACAGGTTATAGCAATCAGCCCCAGCATTTT
>TRBJ1-5|TRBV5-6|.|.
CASSLRQASNQPQHF
TGTGCCAGCAGTCTACGACAGGCGAGCAATCAGCCCCAGCATTTT
>TRBJ2-7|TRBV7-2|few|.
CASSLWQSYEQYF
TGTGCCAGCAGCTTATGGCAGTCCTACGAGCAGTACTTC
>TRBJ2-5|TRBV7-2|.|TRBD2
CASSLARLAETQYF
TGTGCCAGCAGCTTAGCAAGACTAGCGGAGACCCAGTACTTC
>TRBJ2-5|TRBV5-1|once|.
CASRGLIGETQYF
TGCGCCAGCAGGGGTCTTATCGGGGAGACCCAGTACTTC
>TRBJ1-2|TRBV27|.|TRBD1
CASSLTTGDGYTF
TGTGCCAGCAGTTTAACGACAGGGGACGGCTACACCTTC
>TRBJ2-3|TRBV11-2|.|TRBD1
CASSRRGTGTGGYTDTQYF
TGTGCCAGCAGCCGCCGGGGGACCGGGACAGGGGGTTACACAGATACGCAGTATTTT
>TRBJ2-3|TRBV4-2|.|TRBD2
CASSQGTSGDKDTQYF
TGTGCCAGCAGCCAGGGGACTAGCGGGGATAAAGATACGCAGTATTTT
>TRBJ2-1|TRBV5-6|few|TRBD2
CASSRLAVHNEQFF
TGTGCCAGCAGTCGACTAGCGGTCCACAATGAGCAGTTCTTC
>TRBJ2-1|TRBV10-2|.|TRBD2
CASSDWGTSSGEQFF
TGCGCCAGCAGTGACTGGGGGACTAGTAGCGGTGAGCAGTTCTTC
>TRBJ1-2|TRBV28|.|.
CASLGVGALRDGYTF
TGTGCCAGTTTAGGAGTGGGGGCCTTGAGGGATGGCTACACCTTC
>TRBJ1-5|TRBV27|.|.
CASSPDSFTYSHQPQHF
TGTGCCAGCAGTCCAGACAGTTTTACGTATAGCCATCAGCCCCAGCATTTT
>TRBJ2-5|TRBV21-1|.|.
CASSPWGDSQETQYF
TGTGCCAGCAGCCCTTGGGGGGACTCACAAGAGACCCAGTACTTC
>TRBJ1-6|TRBV10-1|.|TRBD1
CASSRRGRDSPLHF
TGCGCCAGCAGCCGCAGGGGGCGGGATTCACCCCTCCACTTT
>TRBJ2-5|TRBV19|.|.
CASKKVGETSQTQYF
TGTGCCAGTAAAAAGGTCGGGGAGACCTCTCAGACCCAGTACTTC
>TRBJ2-1|TRBV14|once|.
CASSQGSGGPRYNEQFF
TGTGCCAGCAGCCAAGGTAGTGGAGGGCCACGGTACAATGAGCAGTTCTTC
>TRBJ1-1|TRBV29-1|few|.
CSVTPTWGGDTEAFF
TGCAGCGTTACCCCGACTTGGGGCGGGGACACTGAAGCTTTCTTT
>TRBJ1-1|TRBV29-1|.|.
CSVGEGELNTEAFF
TGCAGCGTTGGGGAGGGGGAACTGAACACTGAAGCTTTCTTT
>TRBJ2-1|TRBV10-3|.|TRBD1
CAIRPGQENNEQFF
TGTGCCATCAGGCCGGGACAGGAGAACAATGAGCAGTTCTTC
>TRBJ2-3|TRBV5-6|.|TRBD1
CASSPPTGWSSDTQYF
TGTGCCAGCAGCCCTCCGACAGGGTGGAGCTCAGATACGCAGTATTTT
>TRBJ2-5|TRBV7-8|.|TRBD1
CASSSLRGLRETQYF
TGTGCCAGCAGCTCCCTCAGGGGGTTGAGAGAGACCCAGTACTTC
>TRBJ2-7|TRBV20-1|.|.
CSASVAEQYF
TGCAGTGCTTCGGTCGCAGAGCAGTACTTC
>TRBJ2-5|TRBV2|.|TRBD1
CASSEGTGGLETQYF
TGTGCCAGCAGTGAAGGCACAGGGGGCCTAGAGACCCAGTACTTC
>TRBJ1-6|TRBV10-1|.|TRBD1
CASRSFPGQGANSPLHF
TGCGCCAGCAGATCCTTCCCCGGACAGGGGGCAAATTCACCCCTCCACTTT